These T cell receptor beta chains were read from a single sample in a study of blood T cell repertoires in COVID-19. TCRdb's table, derived via immunoSEQ multiplex PCR, lists solely in-frame clones and lacks some. The data contain a few hundred thousand clones, more than 70% of them singletons. The sequenced sample was PBMCs or T cells enriched from blood (not recorded which). These receptors were obtained from a woman between 18 and 29 years old who had recovered from COVID-19. Each CDR3 is given with its conserved first and last residue. D genes are given only for firm matches. Not every row has a clone size; where given, it reads once, few, many or a size class.

>NA|TRBD2|TRBJ2-3|TRBV5-5
CASSEEGTSGNTQYF
TGTGCCAGCAGCGAGGAGGGGACTAGCGGAAATACGCAGTATTTT
>NA|TRBD2|TRBJ2-1|TRBV4-2
CASSQDPSLAGGNEQFF
TGTGCCAGCAGCCAAGATCCGTCACTAGCGGGTGGGAATGAGCAGTTCTTC
>NA|TRBD1|TRBJ2-5|TRBV6-5
CASSYARGQKTQYF
TGTGCCAGCAGTTATGCCAGGGGGCAAAAGACCCAGTACTTC
>NA|TRBD2|TRBJ2-7|TRBV5-4
CASSPSGGLYEQYF
TGTGCCAGCAGCCCTAGCGGGGGCCTCTACGAGCAGTACTTC
>NA|TRBD1|TRBJ1-2|TRBV5-4
CASKTGGNGYTF
TGTGCCAGCAAGACAGGGGGCAATGGCTACACCTTC
>NA|NA|TRBJ1-1|TRBV21-1
CASSTGQGNTEAFF
TGTGCCAGCAGCACTGGACAGGGGAACACTGAAGCTTTCTTT
>NA|TRBD1|TRBJ2-7|TRBV7-2
CASSLGRDRNYEQYF
TGTGCCAGCAGCTTAGGAAGGGACAGAAACTACGAGCAGTACTTC
>NA|NA|TRBJ1-5|TRBV5-4
CASSTPWHSNQPQHF
TGTGCCAGCAGCACACCGTGGCATAGCAATCAGCCCCAGCATTTT
>once|TRBD1|TRBJ1-1|TRBV6-5
CASSYSTGKATEAFF
TGTGCCAGCAGTTACTCGACAGGGAAGGCCACTGAAGCTTTCTTT
>NA|NA|TRBJ2-3|TRBV18
CASSPTTGPTDTQYF
TGTGCCAGCTCACCAACGACGGGTCCCACAGATACGCAGTATTTT
>NA|TRBD2|TRBJ2-1|TRBV10-3
CAIRGGAGENEQFF
TGTGCCATCCGCGGGGGGGCCGGCGAGAATGAGCAGTTCTTC
>NA|TRBD1|TRBJ2-5|TRBV7-8
CASSLAGTGGETQYF
TGTGCCAGCAGCTTAGCTGGGACAGGTGGGGAGACCCAGTACTTC
>NA|NA|TRBJ1-3|TRBV6-6
CASSRDRGGNSGNTIYF
TGTGCCAGCAGTCGGGACCGCGGGGGAAATTCTGGAAACACCATATATTTT
>NA|NA|TRBJ2-6|TRBV24-1
CATGGHSGANVLTF
TGTGCCACCGGAGGGCACTCTGGGGCCAACGTCCTGACTTTC
>NA|TRBD2|TRBJ2-2|TRBV4-1
CASSQERAGGSGELFF
TGCGCCAGCAGCCAAGAACGTGCCGGGGGGTCCGGGGAGCTGTTTTTT
>once|TRBD1|TRBJ1-2|TRBV19
CASSIRDRGMYGYTF
TGTGCCAGTAGTATCCGGGACAGGGGTATGTATGGCTACACCTTC
>once|TRBD2|TRBJ2-1|TRBV9
CASSVKAGGPSSYNEQFF
TGTGCCAGCAGCGTAAAGGCGGGGGGACCAAGCTCCTACAATGAGCAGTTCTTC
>once|NA|TRBJ1-5|TRBV4-3
CASSQVWGGGEGQPQHF
TGCGCCAGCAGCCAAGTATGGGGAGGGGGAGAGGGTCAGCCCCAGCATTTT
>NA|TRBD2|TRBJ2-1|TRBV4-2
CASSTKPGGSYNEQFF
TGTGCCAGCAGCACCAAACCGGGGGGCTCCTACAATGAGCAGTTCTTC
>NA|NA|TRBJ1-3|TRBV7-9
CASSLPYRVISGNTIYF
TGTGCCAGCAGCCTCCCATACAGGGTTATCTCTGGAAACACCATATATTTT
>NA|NA|TRBJ1-1|TRBV6-5
CASSLSTANTEAFF
TGTGCCAGCAGTTTGTCCACAGCTAACACTGAAGCTTTCTTT
>NA|NA|TRBJ2-4|TRBV6-2/TRBV6-3
CASSHKNIQYF
TGTGCCAGCAGTCACAAAAACATTCAGTACTTC
>NA|NA|TRBJ1-3|TRBV28
CASMRQSASGNTIYF
TGTGCCAGCATGCGGCAGTCTGCCTCTGGAAACACCATATATTTT
>once|NA|TRBJ1-1|TRBV25-1
CASLAGVETEAFF
TGTGCCAGCCTCGCGGGGGTGGAGACTGAAGCTTTCTTT
>NA|NA|TRBJ1-1|TRBV4-3
CASSQAKQANRVNTEAFF
TGCGCCAGCAGCCAAGCGAAACAGGCGAACCGAGTGAACACTGAAGCTTTCTTT
>NA|TRBD2|TRBJ2-2|TRBV4-2
CASSPEERGGRTGELFF
TGTGCCAGCAGCCCAGAGGAGCGGGGGGGACGGACCGGGGAGCTGTTTTTT
>NA|NA|TRBJ2-2|TRBV10-3
CAIGSTVGAFNTGELFF
TGTGCCATCGGGTCCACGGTAGGGGCCTTCAACACCGGGGAGCTGTTTTTT
>once|TRBD2|TRBJ2-5|TRBV10-3
CAISESTAGVETQYF
TGTGCCATCAGTGAGTCGACAGCGGGGGTGGAGACCCAGTACTTC
>NA|NA|TRBJ1-4|TRBV7-9
CASSSPPYREGEKLFF
TGTGCCAGCAGCTCACCCCCCTACAGGGAGGGTGAAAAACTGTTTTTT
>NA|NA|TRBJ1-6|TRBV18
CASSPTGTYNSPLHF
TGTGCCAGCTCACCAACAGGAACCTATAATTCACCCCTCCACTTT
>once|NA|TRBJ2-1|TRBV5-4
CASLQGGLAGNNEQFF
TGTGCCAGCCTTCAGGGGGGCCTAGCGGGCAACAATGAGCAGTTCTTC
>once|NA|TRBJ1-1|TRBV2
CATREGVLGTRAEAFF
TGTGCCACCAGGGAAGGGGTATTGGGTACACGGGCTGAAGCTTTCTTT
>NA|NA|TRBJ2-5|TRBV6-2/TRBV6-3
CASSYAGVLLETQYF
TGTGCCAGCAGTTACGCAGGGGTTCTATTGGAGACCCAGTACTTC
>NA|NA|TRBJ2-2|TRBV6-5
CASSYSRVDGELFF
TGTGCCAGCAGTTACTCGAGAGTAGACGGGGAGCTGTTTTTT
>once|NA|TRBJ2-5|TRBV5-1
CASSLGQNQETQYF
TGCGCCAGCAGCTTGGGCCAGAACCAAGAGACCCAGTACTTC